Each of the 31 T cell receptor beta chains below was sequenced from the same sample in a study of blood T cell repertoires in COVID-19. Profiling relied on immunoSEQ multiplex PCR, and the TCRdb table lists in-frame clones only, not all of them. Of tens of thousands of clones in the sample, about 74% were seen once. Input material: peripheral blood. The receptor set was obtained from a human donor with acute or convalescent COVID-19. The donor label of this sample is uncertain.

This rearrangement joins TRBV5-6 to TRBJ1-1; D not certain. The CDR3 sequence is 12 residues long. Germline V gene data show CDR1 as SGHDT and CDR2 as YYEEEE. Trimming took 4 bases from V and 11 from J, leaving 15 bases between them. CDR3 sequence reads: CASSMTLGGAFF. CDR3 nucleotides: TGTGCCAGCAGCATGACGCTTGGAGGGGCTTTCTTT.

The gene calls are TRBV20-1 and TRBJ2-3, with no clear D. V lost 6 bases and J lost 6, with 10 bases in between. The germline V gene has CDR1 DFQATT and CDR2 SNEGSKA (reference sequence). The CDR3 length is 11 residues. CDR3 sequence: CSARPGDTQYF. The CDR3 region has the DNA TGCAGTGCCCGCCCCGGGGATACGCAGTATTTT.

A single count supports this clone. The rearrangement joins TRBV4-2 to TRBJ2-1; 7 bases fit TRBD2. The germline V gene encodes CDR1 LGHNA and CDR2 YNFKEQ. There are 17 residues in the CDR3. V gave up 0 bases and J gave up 9 bases; unmatched junction bases: 14. The CDR3 region has the DNA TGTGCCAGCAGCCAAGAGGGAACTAGCGTTAATCGGGGTGAGCAGTTCTTC. Protein product: CASSQEGTSVNRGEQFF.

The table lists this clone with a few counts. The gene calls are TRBV27 and TRBJ2-5; 7 bases line up with TRBD1. This CDR3 contains 15 residues. V lost 5 bases and J lost 5; bases outside the gene matches: 11. The germline V gene encodes CDR1 MNHEY and CDR2 SMNVEV (reference sequence). DNA for the CDR3: TGTGCCAGCAGTACTAGGACAGGTGGGCGCGAGACCCAGTACTTC. Amino acids: CASSTRTGGRETQYF.

This chain's CDR3 is CASSSAIRGNEQFF. The CDR3 DNA sequence: TGTGCCAGCAGCTCCGCCATCAGGGGCAATGAGCAGTTCTTC. The chain joins TRBV7-8 to TRBJ2-1, with a possible D match to TRBD1 (6 bases). Germline V CDR1 and CDR2: SGHVS, FQNEAQ. Deletions cut 4 bases from V and 6 bases from J, with 13 bases between. The CDR3 has 14 residues.

This sequence joins TRBV6-6 and TRBJ2-5; 8 positions match TRBD2. This CDR3 has 14 residues. Germline trimming cut 7 bases from V and 2 bases from J; bases unmatched to any gene: 6. In germline, CDR1 is MNHNY, CDR2 SVGAGI (reference sequence). The CDR3 sequence: CASTHRGGQETQYF. The CDR3 DNA follows: TGTGCCAGCACCCACCGGGGGGGACAAGAGACCCAGTACTTC.

The chain uses TRBV7-8 and TRBJ1-2, with TRBD1 matching over 9 bases. The CDR3 length is 14 residues. Per the germline V gene, CDR1 is SGHVS and CDR2 is FQNEAQ. J was trimmed by 4 bases and V by 5 bases; bases with no gene match: 5. The CDR3 sequence: CASSAQGAGYGYTF. The CDR3 DNA sequence: TGTGCCAGCAGCGCACAGGGGGCAGGCTATGGCTACACCTTC.

The rearrangement joins TRBV11-2 to TRBJ1-2; D gene uncertain. The CDR3 consists of 15 residues. Trimming pared 0 bases from V and 2 bases from J, leaving 10 bases between. The germline CDR1 and CDR2 sequences are SGHAT and FQNNGV. The CDR3 spells CASSLDLTRNYGYTF. The DNA of the CDR3 is TGTGCCAGCAGCTTAGATCTGACACGGAACTATGGCTACACCTTC.

The chain joins TRBV4-1 to TRBJ2-7; weak D call: TRBD2 (7 bases). The CDR3 runs to 17 residues. Germline V CDR1 and CDR2: MGHRA, YSYEKL. Trimming removed 1 base at V and 6 bases at J, with 22 bases between. This chain's CDR3 is CASSQGGRGRSSVEQYF. CDR3 coding DNA: TGCGCCAGCAGCCAAGGGGGGAGGGGGAGGAGCTCCGTCGAGCAGTACTTC.

V is TRBV28 and J is TRBJ1-2; 9 bases fit TRBD1. J gave up 6 bases and V 3 bases, and 8 bases lay outside the gene matches. This CDR3 comprises 15 residues. Germline CDR1 reads MDHEN; CDR2 reads SYDVKM. CDR3 coding DNA: TGTGCCAGCAGTTTCCCGACAGGGGGAGTGGATGGCTACACCTTC. Protein product: CASSFPTGGVDGYTF.

V is TRBV28 and J is TRBJ2-3; TRBD1 is a possible D gene (6 bases). The CDR3 extends over 14 amino acids. Germline V gives CDR1 MDHEN, CDR2 SYDVKM. Trimming removed 7 bases at V and 4 bases at J, with 15 bases between. The CDR3 DNA is TGTGCCAGCACGACAGGTCCTGAGGCAGATACGCAGTATTTT. This translates into CASTTGPEADTQYF.

The chain links TRBV28 to TRBJ1-2, with TRBD1 as a possible D gene (6 bases). Germline CDR1 is MDHEN and CDR2 is SYDVKM. Between the trimmed V and J ends, which lost 4 bases and 6 bases, there was a span of 9 bases. CDR3 size: 12 residues. CDR3 protein: CASSSQGDGYTF. Here the CDR3 DNA reads TGTGCCAGCAGTTCACAGGGTGATGGCTACACCTTC.

This clone appeared a few times. V gene TRBV7-9 combines with J gene TRBJ2-2, with TRBD1 matching 8 bases. After removal of 6 bases from V and 0 bases from J, the junction contained 12 bases not matched to a gene. CDR3 length: 18 residues. CDR1 and CDR2 from the germline V gene are SEHNR and FQNEAQ (reference sequence). In DNA form, the CDR3 reads TGTGCCAGCAGGTACCGGGACAGGAATCGAGCGAACACCGGGGAGCTGTTTTTT. It specifies CASRYRDRNRANTGELFF.

This chain joins TRBV5-4 and TRBJ2-3; 8 bases align to TRBD2. The CDR3 runs to 16 residues. Germline V CDR1 and CDR2: SGHNT, YYREEE (reference sequence). V lost 2 bases and J lost 6; bases outside the gene matches: 11. The CDR3 reads CASSFGGARGRDTQYF. CDR3 sequence (DNA): TGTGCCAGCAGCTTCGGGGGGGCCCGAGGGAGGGATACGCAGTATTTT.

V and J are TRBV3-1 (or the pseudogene TRBV3-2) and TRBJ2-1; D is perhaps TRBD2 (5 bases). Trimming removed 4 bases from V and 7 bases from J, with 17 bases in between. This CDR3 contains 15 residues. Germline loops: CDR1 LGHDT, CDR2 YNNKEL (reference sequence). CDR3 in DNA: TGTGCCAGCAGCCCTCGGACCCTAGGCGGGAATGAGCAGTTCTTC. Amino acid sequence: CASSPRTLGGNEQFF.

The J gene is TRBJ2-5, the V gene TRBV5-1; perhaps TRBD1 as D (5 bases). Between the trimmed V and J ends, which lost 6 bases and 2 bases, there was a span of 17 bases. The germline gives CDR1 SGHRS, CDR2 YFSETQ. The CDR3 length is 15 residues. Written as DNA, the CDR3 is TGCGCCAGCATGGCCCTAGGGCGACAGCAAGAGACCCAGTACTTC. Protein: CASMALGRQQETQYF.

This clone was picked up a small number of times. V is TRBV28 and J is TRBJ2-7; 11 positions agree with TRBD2. This CDR3 contains 20 residues. Germline CDR1 is MDHEN and CDR2 is SYDVKM. V shed 2 bases, J shed 0 bases, and the junction held 15 bases outside the gene matches. CDR3 in amino acids: CASSLRLAGTRGASSYEQYV. Written as DNA, the CDR3 is TGTGCCAGCAGTTTAAGACTAGCGGGGACCCGCGGGGCAAGCTCCTACGAGCAGTACGTC.

This clone was detected only once. The V and J genes are TRBV5-1 and TRBJ2-3, with a weak D call TRBD2 (6 bases). CDR1 and CDR2 from the germline V gene are SGHRS and YFSETQ. The CDR3 length is 16 residues. Trimming removed 1 base from V and 2 bases from J, with 14 bases in between. This chain's CDR3 is CASSLWDSKATDTQYF. CDR3 nucleotides: TGCGCCAGCAGCTTGTGGGACTCCAAAGCCACAGATACGCAGTATTTT.

The CDR3 region has the DNA TGCAGCGTCACGATGGGACAGGTGAATGAGCAGTTCTTC. Protein product: CSVTMGQVNEQFF. This chain uses TRBV29-1 with TRBJ2-1, with 8 bases identical to TRBD1. V gave up 6 bases and J gave up 7 bases; unmatched junction bases: 8. The CDR3 totals 13 residues. CDR1 is SQVTM and CDR2 is ANQGSEA in the germline V gene.

The chain uses TRBV5-6 and TRBJ1-2; D ambiguous. The CDR3 is 14 amino acids. V was clipped by 2 bases and J by 5 bases, with 13 bases between them. Germline CDR1 and CDR2: SGHDT and YYEEEE. CDR3 sequence reads: CASSFRGEEYGYTF. The DNA of the CDR3 is TGTGCCAGCAGCTTTCGGGGAGAGGAGTATGGCTACACCTTC.

This chain joins TRBV19 and TRBJ2-1, with 8 nucleotides matching TRBD2. The CDR3 sequence is 15 residues long. The V and J ends lost 5 bases and 5 bases, in that order; junction bases with no gene match: 8. Per the germline V gene, CDR1 is LNHDA and CDR2 is SQIVND (reference sequence). The CDR3 DNA reads TGTGCCAGTAGTTCGCGGGGGGTGAGGAACAATGAGCAGTTCTTC. It yields the protein CASSSRGVRNNEQFF.

This chain joins TRBV6-2 or TRBV6-3 and TRBJ2-5, with TRBD2 matching 11 bases. The CDR3 covers 16 residues. After removal of 5 bases from V and 7 bases from J, the junction contained 12 bases not matched to a gene. Germline CDR1 is MNHEY and CDR2 is SVGEGT. In DNA form, the CDR3 reads TGTGCCAGCAGTCCCTTAGCGGGAGGGTATATTAGGACCCAGTACTTC. As protein: CASSPLAGGYIRTQYF.

This rearrangement joins TRBV7-9 to TRBJ1-6, with 9 bases fitting TRBD1. The CDR3 has 15 residues. After removal of 3 bases from V and 8 bases from J, the junction contained 5 bases not matched to a gene. CDR1 is SEHNR, CDR2 FQNEAQ, per germline (reference sequence). This chain's CDR3 is CASSFAGTGHSPLHF. The CDR3 DNA follows: TGTGCCAGCAGCTTTGCCGGGACAGGGCATTCACCCCTCCACTTT.

The chain links TRBV5-5 to TRBJ2-2; the D is unclear. This CDR3 spans 12 amino acids. CDR1 SGHKS and CDR2 YYEKEE come from the germline V gene (reference sequence). Trimming stripped 0 bases from V and 7 bases from J, with 4 bases between. CDR3 amino acids: CASSLVNGELFF. In nucleotides, the CDR3 is TGTGCCAGCAGCTTGGTCAACGGGGAGCTGTTTTTT.

The sample holds one count of this clone. This rearrangement joins TRBV6-5 to TRBJ1-4; 8 positions agree with TRBD1. J was trimmed by 8 bases and V by 2 bases; bases with no gene match: 7. Germline V gives CDR1 MNHEY, CDR2 SVGAGI. CDR3 size: 15 residues. In DNA, the CDR3 is TGTGCCAGCAGTTACGCGACAGGGGTAGGAGAAAAACTGTTTTTT. Protein sequence: CASSYATGVGEKLFF.

The chain combines TRBV5-1 with TRBJ1-5; D gene ambiguous. The CDR3 totals 13 residues. The V and J ends lost 4 bases and 5 bases respectively, with 10 bases between them. In germline, CDR1 is SGHRS, CDR2 YFSETQ. The CDR3 protein is CASSPGSDQPQHF. Written as DNA, the CDR3 is TGCGCCAGCAGCCCGGGGTCCGATCAGCCCCAGCATTTT. Looking up the rest from reference TRBV5-1 and TRBJ1-5 gives the full variable domain: KAGVTQTPRYLIKTRGQQVTLSCSPISGHRSVSWYQQTPGQGLQFLFEYFSETQRNKGNFPGRFSGRQFSNSRSEMNVSTLELGDSALYLCASSPGSDQPQHFGDGTRLSIL.

The V gene is TRBV7-9, the J gene TRBJ1-2; D remains ambiguous. Trimming took 4 bases from V and 7 from J, leaving 16 bases between them. The CDR3 is made up of 14 amino acids. Looked up from germline, CDR1 is SEHNR and CDR2 is FQNEAQ (reference sequence). The CDR3 here is CASSYTMREGGYTF. The CDR3 nucleotides are TGTGCCAGCAGCTACACGATGCGGGAAGGTGGCTACACCTTC.

The sample holds a few counts of this clone. The chain recombines TRBV15 with TRBJ2-4; 10 nucleotides match TRBD2. Germline V CDR1 and CDR2: LNHNV, YYDKDF (reference sequence). This CDR3 contains 15 residues. Trimming at V came to 6 bases and at J to 7 bases, leaving 9 bases not matched to a gene. The CDR3 region is CATRETAGGSNIQYF. The CDR3 DNA is TGTGCCACCAGGGAAACAGCGGGAGGGTCGAACATTCAGTACTTC.

This rearrangement joins TRBV7-2 to TRBJ2-2, with 7 bases aligning to TRBD1. Germline V gene data show CDR1 as SGHTA and CDR2 as FQGNSA. CDR3 length: 16 amino acids. The V and J ends lost 1 base and 5 bases, in that order; junction bases with no gene match: 7. This chain's CDR3 is CASSLGVPRGTGELFF. CDR3 nucleotide sequence: TGTGCCAGCAGCTTAGGTGTGCCCAGGGGGACCGGGGAGCTGTTTTTT.

The CDR3 region has the DNA TGTGCCAGCAGAGAGAATGGCTACACCTTC. Protein product: CASRENGYTF. V usage is TRBV7-9 and J usage is TRBJ1-2; unclear D gene. V was clipped by 6 bases and J by 6 bases, with 5 bases between them. This CDR3 region has 10 residues. Germline V gene data show CDR1 as SEHNR and CDR2 as FQNEAQ (reference sequence).

This chain links TRBV6-6 with TRBJ2-3, with 8 bases that match TRBD2. This CDR3 comprises 16 residues. Germline V gene lookup returns CDR1 MNHNY and CDR2 SVGAGI (reference sequence). The V segment lost 6 bases and the J segment 3 bases; nucleotides outside the gene matches: 11. CDR3: CASRIDGGATTDTQYF. As DNA, the CDR3 is TGTGCCAGCAGGATAGACGGGGGGGCCACAACAGATACGCAGTATTTT.